These T cell receptor beta chains were read from a single sample in a study of control samples from healthy donors and cancer patients. Sequencing was performed with immunoSEQ multiplex PCR; in TCRdb, only in-frame clones are kept and a portion is missing. The sample includes about 150,000 clones, about 90% of them seen just once. The sequenced sample was blood. The receptors were gathered from a man aged 18-30 years in good health. Both conserved end residues are part of each CDR3. The D gene is left open where the match is weak. Clone size is not always given. Where it is, it says once, few, many or a class for expanded clones.

v_call	clone_size	d_call	j_call	cdr3_nt	cdr3_aa
TRBV5-1	NA	NA	TRBJ2-1	TGCGCCAGCAGCTTGATGGGGGGCGGGTACAATGAGCAGTTCTTC	CASSLMGGGYNEQFF
TRBV20-1	few	NA	TRBJ1-6	TGCAGTGCTAGTCTCGGGACCCAAGGGACTTCACCCCTCCACTTT	CSASLGTQGTSPLHF
TRBV5-1	NA	NA	TRBJ2-5	TGCGCCAGCAGCTTGGGCAGTGGCCTACAAGAGACCCAGTACTTC	CASSLGSGLQETQYF
TRBV30	NA	NA	TRBJ2-7	TGTGCCTGGAGGAGGACAGAGACCTACGAGCAGTACTTC	CAWRRTETYEQYF
TRBV4-2	once	NA	TRBJ1-1	TGTGCCAGCAGCCCCGGCGGGGGGAACACTGAAGCTTTCTTT	CASSPGGGNTEAFF
TRBV5-1	few	NA	TRBJ1-5	TGCGCCAGCAGCCCCCTCCCCGACCAAGACAAGCATTTT	CASSPLPDQDKHF
TRBV19	NA	TRBD1	TRBJ1-2	TGTGCCAGTAGTCTCCTCACAATAACCGGGACAGGGAGGCGCTACACCTTC	CASSLLTITGTGRRYTF
TRBV10-3	NA	NA	TRBJ1-1	TGTGCCATCAGTGAGCAGGGAGGGGGGCGAGCTTTCTTT	CAISEQGGGRAFF
TRBV30	NA	TRBD1	TRBJ2-2	TGTGCCTGGAAACCCCTAGGGGGCAACACCGGGGAGCTGTTTTTT	CAWKPLGGNTGELFF
TRBV6-2/TRBV6-3	NA	TRBD2	TRBJ2-7	TGTGCCAGCAGTTACCGACTAGCGGGGGCGGCATCCTACGAGCAGTACTTC	CASSYRLAGAASYEQYF
TRBV15	NA	TRBD1	TRBJ1-4	TGTGCCACCAGCAGAGGTGACAGGGGCCTCCCTATAGGGAATGAAAAACTGTTTTTT	CATSRGDRGLPIGNEKLFF
TRBV2	NA	NA	TRBJ2-5	TGTGCCAGCAGTCGGGGACTTAAAGAGACCCAGTACTTC	CASSRGLKETQYF
TRBV28	NA	TRBD1	TRBJ1-1	TGTGCCAGCAGTTTATACGGGACAGATGAAGCTTTCTTT	CASSLYGTDEAFF
TRBV5-1	once	TRBD1	TRBJ2-5	TGCGCCAGCAGCTCAGGACAGGGGAGCGGTGAGACCCAGTACTTC	CASSSGQGSGETQYF
TRBV30	NA	NA	TRBJ2-5	TGTGCCTGGACTAGCGCAAACCAAGAGACCCAGTACTTC	CAWTSANQETQYF
TRBV6-2/TRBV6-3	NA	NA	TRBJ2-4	TGTGCCAGCAGTTTCTCCGCAAACAGGCTAGCCAAAAACATTCAGTACTTC	CASSFSANRLAKNIQYF
TRBV7-3	NA	TRBD1	TRBJ2-7	TGTGCCAGCAGCCGGGGGGACAGGGACGAGCAGTACTTC	CASSRGDRDEQYF
TRBV7-2	NA	TRBD1	TRBJ2-1	TGTGCCAGCAGCCAGAACAGGGGGAATGAGCAGTTCTTC	CASSQNRGNEQFF
TRBV24-1	NA	TRBD1	TRBJ1-2	TGTGCCACCAGTGAGAGACAGGGCCTTGGCTACACCTTC	CATSERQGLGYTF
TRBV5-8	NA	NA	TRBJ1-1	TGTGCCAGCAGGTCCGGGACGGAGAACACTGAAGCTTTCTTT	CASRSGTENTEAFF
TRBV11-2	NA	NA	TRBJ2-1	TGTGCCAGCAGCTTAGTTTCGGCTAGAAGCTCCTACAATGAGCAGTTCTTC	CASSLVSARSSYNEQFF
TRBV11-2	NA	NA	TRBJ2-3	TGTGCCAGCAGCCTGGACTGGCGGGGCTCAGATACGCAGTATTTT	CASSLDWRGSDTQYF
TRBV2	NA	NA	TRBJ2-5	TGTGCCAGTATCGAGACAGCCGTACAAGAGACCCAGTACTTC	CASIETAVQETQYF
TRBV27	NA	NA	TRBJ2-3	TGTGCCAGCAGTTACGGGGATACGCAGTATTTT	CASSYGDTQYF
TRBV19	NA	NA	TRBJ1-2	TGTGCCAGTAGTAAACAGAGCGTTAACTATGGCTACACCTTC	CASSKQSVNYGYTF
TRBV7-9	once	TRBD2	TRBJ2-3	TGTGCCAGCAGCGACGGGGGGGACCGGCACCGGGATACGCAGTATTTT	CASSDGGDRHRDTQYF
TRBV2	NA	TRBD1	TRBJ2-7	TGTGCCAGCAGAAAACAGGGGGCGCGTTCCGAGCAGTACTTC	CASRKQGARSEQYF
TRBV2	NA	NA	TRBJ2-7	TGTGCCAGCAGTGAGCGCCCCTTACGGAACGAGCAGTACTTC	CASSERPLRNEQYF
TRBV6-4	NA	TRBD2	TRBJ2-3	TGTGCCAGCAGTGACCGGGGGGGCACAGATACGCAGTATTTT	CASSDRGGTDTQYF
TRBV7-2	NA	NA	TRBJ2-7	TGTGCCAGCAGCTCCGTAGTCCTCGTTTCATCAGTATACTTC	CASSSVVLVSSVYF
TRBV7-3	NA	TRBD2	TRBJ2-7	TGTGCCAGCAGCTCAACGGGGGGGCCCGACGAGCAGTACTTC	CASSSTGGPDEQYF
TRBV27	NA	TRBD1	TRBJ1-5	TGTGCCAGCAGCCGTAGAGACAGGGGGGGCAATCAGCCCCAGCATTTT	CASSRRDRGGNQPQHF
TRBV19	once	NA	TRBJ1-3	TGTGCCAGTACAGCAGGGACTGGAAACACCATATATTTT	CASTAGTGNTIYF
TRBV27	NA	TRBD1	TRBJ1-4	TGTGCCAGCAGTTCACAGGGGGGTCCCACAAAACTGTTTTTT	CASSSQGGPTKLFF
TRBV5-1	NA	TRBD2	TRBJ2-2	TGCGCCAGCAGCTTAAGCGGGGAGAACACCGGGGAGCTGTTTTTT	CASSLSGENTGELFF
TRBV7-6	few	NA	TRBJ1-3	TGTGCCAGCAGCCCGAGCGCGGGGTTGGCTGGAAACACCATATATTTT	CASSPSAGLAGNTIYF
TRBV12-3/TRBV12-4	NA	NA	TRBJ2-7	TGTGCCAGCAGTCCGGACAGATACGAGCAGTACTTC	CASSPDRYEQYF